Each of the 6 T cell receptor beta chains below was sequenced from the same sample in a study of long-term antiretroviral therapy in people with HIV (dated by TCRdb to between 2022 and 2023). The immunoSEQ hsTCRB v3.0 assay was used at survey level resolution for TRB variable region sequencing. TCRdb holds this immuneACCESS table with in-frame rearrangements only. Some clones are missing; in checked studies, unresolved V genes explain under half, and the rest has no known cause. Counted in this sample were approximately 20,000 clones; less than 80% of them appeared once. Just under 9.5% of the sample goes to the ten largest clones. Sequences were derived from unsorted PBMCs, sampled 4.1 years after starting antiretroviral therapy. The source is a woman between 40 and 50 years old with HIV.

J is TRBJ2-7 and V is TRBV11-3, with a weak D call TRBD1 (5 bases). Trimming took off 8 bases at V and 3 bases at J, with 14 bases between the two ends. This CDR3 has 13 amino acids. Germline CDR1 and CDR2: SGHNT and YENEEA. CDR3 loop: CASRRRQNYEQYF. The CDR3, as DNA: TGTGCCAGCCGAAGGAGACAGAACTACGAGCAGTACTTC.

This clone appeared a single time. The CDR3 here is CASSTGLEINEQFF. The CDR3 DNA is TGTGCCAGCAGTACGGGACTAGAGATCAATGAGCAGTTCTTC. The chain couples TRBV6-4 to TRBJ2-1; 8 nucleotides line up with TRBD2. CDR1 and CDR2 (germline): MRHNA, SNTAGT. The CDR3 totals 14 residues. V lost 5 bases to trimming and J lost 6 bases; unmatched junction nucleotides: 6.

This chain joins TRBV5-4 and TRBJ1-2; 8 nucleotides line up with TRBD1. The CDR3 is made up of 13 amino acids. The J segment lost 7 bases and the V segment lost 4 bases, leaving 6 bases of the junction unmatched. CDR1 SGHNT and CDR2 YYREEE come from the germline V gene (reference sequence). The CDR3 is CASSIDRGPGYTF. DNA of the CDR3: TGTGCCAGCAGCATAGACAGGGGTCCTGGCTACACCTTC.

J is TRBJ1-1 and V is TRBV7-9; no reliable D call. The germline V and J ends were trimmed by 6 bases and 1 base, with 6 bases remaining between them. The CDR3 contains 12 residues. Germline CDR1 and CDR2: SEHNR and FQNEAQ (reference sequence). The CDR3 DNA sequence: TGTGCCAGCAGTTGGGGGAACACTGAAGCTTTCTTT. Its protein is CASSWGNTEAFF.

The CDR3 loop reads CASSQGARIGETQYF. CDR3 DNA: TGCGCCAGCAGCCAAGGGGCCCGAATCGGGGAGACCCAGTACTTC. The chain has TRBV4-3 and TRBJ2-5; D is uncertain. V gave up 1 base and J gave up 5 bases, with 14 bases separating them. This CDR3 is 15 amino acids long. Germline V gene data show CDR1 as LGHNA and CDR2 as YSLEER.

The rearrangement joins TRBV11-2 to TRBJ2-1, with D perhaps matching TRBD2 (5 bases). Germline-derived CDR1 and CDR2 are SGHAT and FQNNGV. This CDR3 comprises 12 residues. Trimming took 6 bases from V and 7 from J, leaving 10 bases between them. The CDR3: CASRRDGNEQFF. The CDR3 nucleotides read TGTGCCAGCAGGAGGGATGGGAATGAGCAGTTCTTC.